This is a list of T cell receptor beta chains from one sample in a study of cytomegalovirus exposure and HLA in healthy donors. Profiling relied on immunoSEQ multiplex PCR, and the TCRdb table lists in-frame clones only, not all of them. The sample includes under 170,000 clones, about 60% seen only once; the top ten take approximately 6.5%. The specimen sequenced was PBMCs. The receptors here all came from a woman aged 55-69 years in good health and CMV-seropositive. Both conserved end residues are part of each CDR3. D genes are given only for firm matches. A clone size is listed for some rows: how often the clone was seen (once, few, many), or a class if it is expanded.

>TRBV29-1|TRBJ2-1|NA|NA
TGCAGCGTTGAACACGTGAGAATCGGCTACAATGAGCAGTTCTTC
CSVEHVRIGYNEQFF
>TRBV10-1|TRBJ2-1|NA|TRBD2
TGCGCCAGCAGGTGTCCGGGACTAGCGTTATACAATGAGCAGTTCTTC
CASRCPGLALYNEQFF
>TRBV5-1|TRBJ2-3|few|NA
TGCGCCAGCAGCGGCGGGGCGGCTAGCACAGATACGCAGTATTTT
CASSGGAASTDTQYF
>TRBV7-6|TRBJ2-2|NA|NA
TGTGCCAGCAGCGCCGGGCGGGCCCAGAACACCGGGGAGCTGTTTTTT
CASSAGRAQNTGELFF
>TRBV5-1|TRBJ2-5|NA|TRBD1
TGCGCCAGCAGTCGACAGGGGGTGGGCCAAGAGACCCAGTACTTC
CASSRQGVGQETQYF
>TRBV7-2|TRBJ2-3|NA|TRBD2
TGTGCCAGCAGCGAAGCTAGCGGGATTTGGTTGACAGATACGCAGTATTTT
CASSEASGIWLTDTQYF
>TRBV7-2|TRBJ1-1|NA|TRBD1
TGTGCCAGCAGCTTAGCCGGGACAGCGAACACTGAAGCTTTCTTT
CASSLAGTANTEAFF
>TRBV7-9|TRBJ2-7|NA|TRBD2
TGTGCCAGCAGCCTCACGACTAGCGGGAGCTACGAGCAGTACTTC
CASSLTTSGSYEQYF
>TRBV5-6|TRBJ2-7|NA|TRBD2
TGTGCCAGCAGCCACGGCGGGGGGGGGTCCTACGAGCAGTACTTC
CASSHGGGGSYEQYF
>TRBV4-3|TRBJ1-2|NA|NA
TGCGCCAGCAGCCAAGATTCAAGGGGCGCGGGCTACACCTTC
CASSQDSRGAGYTF
>TRBV4-3|TRBJ2-3|NA|NA
TGCGCCAGCAGCCAAGGAGGCCTCCCCGCAGATACGCAGTATTTT
CASSQGGLPADTQYF
>TRBV10-3|TRBJ2-7|once|NA
TGTGCCATCAGTAATACCTACGAGCAGTACTTC
CAISNTYEQYF
>TRBV5-1|TRBJ2-7|few|NA
TGCGCCAGCAGTCCGACAGCCGTCTACGAGCAGTACTTC
CASSPTAVYEQYF
>TRBV7-9|TRBJ2-7|NA|TRBD1
TGTGCCAGCAGCTCGGACAGGCTCGAGCAGTACTTC
CASSSDRLEQYF
>TRBV7-2|TRBJ1-2|few|NA
TGTGCCAGCAGCTTCCTCAGTCAGACTAACTATGGCTACACCTTC
CASSFLSQTNYGYTF
>TRBV28|TRBJ1-1|few|NA
TGTGCCAGCAGTCTACAGGGGAACACTGAAGCTTTCTTT
CASSLQGNTEAFF
>TRBV28|TRBJ1-1|few|TRBD1
TGTGCCAGCAGTGAGCCGGGACAGTCGGACACTGAAGCTTTCTTT
CASSEPGQSDTEAFF
>TRBV2|TRBJ2-7|NA|TRBD2
TGTGCCAGCAGTGAAGGGGAGGTAGCGGGTTCCTACGAGCAGTACTTC
CASSEGEVAGSYEQYF
>TRBV30|TRBJ2-2|once|NA
TGTGCCTGGAAAAGTCAGGCCACCGGGGAGCTGTTTTTT
CAWKSQATGELFF
>TRBV9|TRBJ1-2|NA|NA
TGTGCCAGCAGCGTAGCCCCCGGGGGGATCTATGGCTACACCTTC
CASSVAPGGIYGYTF
>TRBV7-2|TRBJ2-3|once|TRBD2
TGTGCCAGCAGCCAAGGGACTAGTTCAGATACGCAGTATTTT
CASSQGTSSDTQYF
>TRBV5-1|TRBJ2-5|few|TRBD2
TGCGCCAGCAGCTTGACTAGCGGGCGCCAAGAGACCCAGTACTTC
CASSLTSGRQETQYF
>TRBV18|TRBJ2-5|NA|TRBD1
TGTGCCAGCTCACCAGGGACAGGGGGAGAGACCCAGTACTTC
CASSPGTGGETQYF
>TRBV5-1|TRBJ2-7|NA|TRBD2
TGCGCCAGCAGCCCACTAGCGGGATTTGGCAACGAGCAGTACTTC
CASSPLAGFGNEQYF
>TRBV28|TRBJ1-2|NA|NA
TGTGCCAGCAGTCCCCCAATGCGTTATGGCTACACCTTC
CASSPPMRYGYTF
>TRBV4-3|TRBJ2-7|NA|TRBD2
TGCGCCAGCAGCCAGGGACTAGCACTCGAGCAGTACTTC
CASSQGLALEQYF
>TRBV7-6|TRBJ2-7|NA|TRBD2
TGTGCCAGCAGCCCGACTAGCGGGAGAGGTTACGAGCAGTACTTC
CASSPTSGRGYEQYF
>TRBV28|TRBJ2-7|NA|NA
TGTGCCAGCAGTTTATATGCGGAGGAGCAGTACTTC
CASSLYAEEQYF
>TRBV6-5|TRBJ2-4|NA|NA
TGTGCCAGCAGTTTTACGGCGGGGAAGGCCAAAAACATTCAGTACTTC
CASSFTAGKAKNIQYF